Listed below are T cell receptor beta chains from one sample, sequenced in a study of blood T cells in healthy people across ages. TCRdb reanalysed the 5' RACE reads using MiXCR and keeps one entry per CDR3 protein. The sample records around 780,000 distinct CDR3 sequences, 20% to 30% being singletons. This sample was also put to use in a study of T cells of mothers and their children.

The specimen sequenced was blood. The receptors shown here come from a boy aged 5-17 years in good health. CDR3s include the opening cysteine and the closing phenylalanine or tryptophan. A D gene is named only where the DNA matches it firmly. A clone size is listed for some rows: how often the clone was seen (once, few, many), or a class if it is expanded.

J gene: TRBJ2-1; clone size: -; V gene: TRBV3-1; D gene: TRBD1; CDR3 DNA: TGTGCCAGCAGCCTCCCCGGGACAGGGAATGAGCAGTTCTTC; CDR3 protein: CASSLPGTGNEQFF
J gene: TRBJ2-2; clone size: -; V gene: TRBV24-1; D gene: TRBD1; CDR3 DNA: TGTGCCCCCAGTGACCCCGGGACAGGGGACACCGGGGAGCTGTTTTTT; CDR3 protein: CAPSDPGTGDTGELFF
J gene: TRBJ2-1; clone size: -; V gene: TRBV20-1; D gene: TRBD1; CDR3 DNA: TGCAGTGCTCCAAGACAGGGGTCAAATGAGCAGTTCTTC; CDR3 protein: CSAPRQGSNEQFF
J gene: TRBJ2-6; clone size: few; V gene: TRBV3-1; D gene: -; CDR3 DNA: TGTGCCAGCAGCCAAGGACAGTATTTGGGTGGGGCCAACGTCCTGACTTTC; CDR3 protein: CASSQGQYLGGANVLTF
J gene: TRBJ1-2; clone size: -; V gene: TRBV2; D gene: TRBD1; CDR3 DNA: TGTGCCAGCACTACAGGACAGGGAATTAGTGACACCTTC; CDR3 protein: CASTTGQGISDTF
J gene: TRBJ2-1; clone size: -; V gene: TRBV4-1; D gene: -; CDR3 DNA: TGCGCCAGCAGCCCACGGGCCCGGACGCCCTCCTACAATGAGCAGTTCTTC; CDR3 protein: CASSPRARTPSYNEQFF
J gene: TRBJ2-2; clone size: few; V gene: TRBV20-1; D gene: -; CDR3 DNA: TGCAGTGCTACAGGGTCGACCGGGAAGCTGTTTTTT; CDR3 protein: CSATGSTGKLFF
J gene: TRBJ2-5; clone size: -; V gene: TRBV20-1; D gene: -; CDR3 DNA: TGCAGTGCGGTTAAAGGGCCTCAAGAGACCCAGTACTTC; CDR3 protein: CSAVKGPQETQYF
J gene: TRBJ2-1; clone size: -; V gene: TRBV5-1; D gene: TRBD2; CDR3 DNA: TGCGCCAGCAGCTTGGCCAGCGGGGTGGGCGATGAGCAGTTCTTC; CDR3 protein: CASSLASGVGDEQFF
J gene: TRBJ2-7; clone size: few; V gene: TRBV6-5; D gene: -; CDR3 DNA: TGTGCCAGCAGTTACTCGAACAGGGACACCTACGAGCAGTACTTC; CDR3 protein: CASSYSNRDTYEQYF
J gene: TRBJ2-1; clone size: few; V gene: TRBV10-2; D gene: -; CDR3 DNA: TGCGCCAGCAGTGAGGATATTGGCGCGGGGGCCCCCTACAATGAGCAGTTCTTC; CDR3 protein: CASSEDIGAGAPYNEQFF
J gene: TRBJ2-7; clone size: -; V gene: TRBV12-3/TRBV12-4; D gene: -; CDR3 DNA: TGTGCCAGCAGTTCCGTCCGGGACTCGAACTACGAGCAGTACTTC; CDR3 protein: CASSSVRDSNYEQYF
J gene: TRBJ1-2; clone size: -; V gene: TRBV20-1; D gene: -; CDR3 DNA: TGCAGTGCCCGGGACGGTGATCGCTACACCTTC; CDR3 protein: CSARDGDRYTF
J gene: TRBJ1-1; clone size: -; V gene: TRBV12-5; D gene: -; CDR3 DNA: TGTGCTAGTGGTTTGGCTGTGGGACGAGAAGCTTTCTTT; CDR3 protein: CASGLAVGREAFF
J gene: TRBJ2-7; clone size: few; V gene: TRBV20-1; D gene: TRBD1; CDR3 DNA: TGCAGTGCTAGACACGGACAGGGGGCTTCCTCCTACGAGCAGTACTTC; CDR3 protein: CSARHGQGASSYEQYF
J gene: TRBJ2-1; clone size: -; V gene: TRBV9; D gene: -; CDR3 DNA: TGTGCCAGCAGCGTAGTGCTAGGAGCGGGCTACAATGAGCAGTTCTTC; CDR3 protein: CASSVVLGAGYNEQFF
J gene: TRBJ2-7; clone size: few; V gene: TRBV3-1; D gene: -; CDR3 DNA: TGTGCCAGCAGCCTAGGGGGGATGGAGTACGAGCAGTACTTC; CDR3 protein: CASSLGGMEYEQYF
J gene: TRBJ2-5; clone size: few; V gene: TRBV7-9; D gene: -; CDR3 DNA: TGTGCCAGCAGCCCCCCCCCGACAGCTAGCCAGCGAGAGACCCAGTACTTC; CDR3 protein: CASSPPPTASQRETQYF
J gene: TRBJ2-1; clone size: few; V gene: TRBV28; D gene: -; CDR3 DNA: TGTGCCATCTGGGGGGCAGGGACCCCCTCTAATGAGCAGTTCTTC; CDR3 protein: CAIWGAGTPSNEQFF
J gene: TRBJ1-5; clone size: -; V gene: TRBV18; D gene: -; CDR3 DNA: TGTGCCAGCTCCCAACTCTTTGGGGGTCAGCCCCAGCATTTT; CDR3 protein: CASSQLFGGQPQHF
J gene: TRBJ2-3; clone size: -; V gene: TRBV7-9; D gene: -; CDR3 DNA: TGTGCCAGCAGCATCACAGGCCTGGGAGATACGCAGTATTTT; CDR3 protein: CASSITGLGDTQYF
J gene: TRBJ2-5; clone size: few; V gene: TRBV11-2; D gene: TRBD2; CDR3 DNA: TGTGCCAGCAGCCAGGGGGCACTAGCGGGGGACCAAGAGACCCAGTACTTC; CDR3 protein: CASSQGALAGDQETQYF
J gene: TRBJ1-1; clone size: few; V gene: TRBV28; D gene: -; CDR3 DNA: TGTGCCAGCAAACTTGAGAACACTGAAGCTTTCTTT; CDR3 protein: CASKLENTEAFF
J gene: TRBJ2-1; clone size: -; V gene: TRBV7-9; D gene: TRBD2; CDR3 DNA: TGTGCCAGCAGCTTTACGGGGGGGAATGAGCAGTTCTTC; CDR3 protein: CASSFTGGNEQFF
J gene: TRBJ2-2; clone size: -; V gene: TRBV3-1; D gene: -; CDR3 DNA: TGTGCCAGCAGTCGTCTCTGGGCGAACACCGGGGAGCTGTTTTTT; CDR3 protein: CASSRLWANTGELFF
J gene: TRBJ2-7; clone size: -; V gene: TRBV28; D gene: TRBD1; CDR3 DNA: TGTGCCAGCATTCCTGACAGGGGGGGTCTATACGAGCAGTACTTC; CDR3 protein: CASIPDRGGLYEQYF
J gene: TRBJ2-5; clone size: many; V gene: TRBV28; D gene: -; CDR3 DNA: TGTGCCAGCAGTTTATTAGGAGCCTCAGAGACCCAGTACTTC; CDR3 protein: CASSLLGASETQYF
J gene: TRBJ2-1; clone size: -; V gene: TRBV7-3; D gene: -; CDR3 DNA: TGTGCCAGCAGCCATCCTGGGACCATCGATGAGCAGTTCTTC; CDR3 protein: CASSHPGTIDEQFF
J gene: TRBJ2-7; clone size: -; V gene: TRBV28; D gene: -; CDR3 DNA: TGTGCCAGCAGGGGGACTGGAGACCGCTACGAGCAGTACTTC; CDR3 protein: CASRGTGDRYEQYF
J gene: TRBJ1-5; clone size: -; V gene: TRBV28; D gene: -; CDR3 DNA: TGTGCCAGCAGTTTGGGGGGCACGAATCAGCCCCAGCATTTT; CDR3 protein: CASSLGGTNQPQHF
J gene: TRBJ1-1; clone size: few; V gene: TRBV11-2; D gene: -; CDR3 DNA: TGTGCCAGCAAACAAACGGGACACTTTAACACTGAAGCTTTCTTT; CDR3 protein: CASKQTGHFNTEAFF
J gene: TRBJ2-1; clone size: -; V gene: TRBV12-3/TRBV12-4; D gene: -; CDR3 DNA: TGTGCCAGCAGTTCAAACAGGGAGCAGTTCTTC; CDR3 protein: CASSSNREQFF
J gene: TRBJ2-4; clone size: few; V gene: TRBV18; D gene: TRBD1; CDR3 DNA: TGTGCCAGCTCACCGAACACCGGGACAGGGGGCAACATTCAGTACTTC; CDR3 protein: CASSPNTGTGGNIQYF
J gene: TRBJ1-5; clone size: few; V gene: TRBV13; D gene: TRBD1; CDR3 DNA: TGCGCCAGCAGCTTCGGTGGACAGGGGGCCGGGCAGCCCCAGCATTTT; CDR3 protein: CASSFGGQGAGQPQHF
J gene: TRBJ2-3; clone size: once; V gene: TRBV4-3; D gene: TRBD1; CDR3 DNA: TGCGCCAGCAGCCCCCGGGACAGCGACACAGATACGCAGTATTTT; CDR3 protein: CASSPRDSDTDTQYF
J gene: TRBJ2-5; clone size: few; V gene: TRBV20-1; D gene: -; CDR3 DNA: TGCAGTGCTAAAACGGGACACCTATCGCCCCAGTACTTC; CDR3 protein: CSAKTGHLSPQYF
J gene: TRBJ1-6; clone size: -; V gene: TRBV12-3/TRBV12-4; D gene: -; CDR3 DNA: TGTGCCAGTAATGGGGGGAGTTGGAATTCACCCCTCCACTTT; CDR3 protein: CASNGGSWNSPLHF
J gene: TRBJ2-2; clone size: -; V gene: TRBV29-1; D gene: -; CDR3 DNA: TGCAGCGTTGAAGGGGCTCCCGGGGAGCTGTTTTTT; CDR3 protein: CSVEGAPGELFF